A selection of T cell receptor beta chains follows, all from one sample in a study of long-term antiretroviral therapy in people with HIV. Repertoires were generated with immunoSEQ multiplex PCR, while TCRdb's copy carries only in-frame clones and drops some. The sample has some 35,000 clones; 70% to 90% are singletons. Sample: unsorted PBMCs, taken 2.2 years after starting antiretroviral therapy. The receptors were sampled from a man aged 18 to 35 with HIV. Both conserved end residues are part of each CDR3. Each record gives: V gene, J gene, clone size, D gene, CDR3 DNA, CDR3 protein. The D gene is left open where the match is weak. Where a row states a size, it is once, few, many or the class of an expanded clone; other rows omit it.

V: TRBV11-2; J: TRBJ2-5; size: few; D: -; DNA: TGTGCCAGCAGCTCACAAGAGACCCAGTACTTC; CDR3: CASSSQETQYF
V: TRBV15; J: TRBJ1-6; size: -; D: TRBD1; DNA: TGTGCCACCAGCAGGGACAGGGATAATTCACCCCTCCACTTT; CDR3: CATSRDRDNSPLHF
V: TRBV21-1; J: TRBJ1-5; size: -; D: -; DNA: TGTGCCAGCAGCCAGAGAGGCCCGACGGGACTCCCGTCAGGAGGTCAGCCCCAGCATTTT; CDR3: CASSQRGPTGLPSGGQPQHF
V: TRBV5-1; J: TRBJ1-3; size: -; D: -; DNA: TGCGCCAGCAGCTTGGCCTTCTCTGGAAACACCATATATTTT; CDR3: CASSLAFSGNTIYF
V: TRBV15; J: TRBJ2-3; size: -; D: TRBD1; DNA: TGTGCCACCAGCAACTTGTTGGACAGGGTGGGGAACACAGATACGCAGTATTTT; CDR3: CATSNLLDRVGNTDTQYF
V: TRBV10-1; J: TRBJ1-1; size: -; D: -; DNA: TGCGCCAGCAGAAGAGGACGGAACACTGAAGCTTTCTTT; CDR3: CASRRGRNTEAFF
V: TRBV2; J: TRBJ2-7; size: once; D: -; DNA: TGTGCCAGCAGGGGACACTACGAGCAGTACTTC; CDR3: CASRGHYEQYF
V: TRBV30; J: TRBJ2-1; size: -; D: -; DNA: TGTGCCTGGAGTATATACAATGAGCAGTTCTTC; CDR3: CAWSIYNEQFF
V: TRBV4-1; J: TRBJ1-4; size: -; D: -; DNA: TGCGCCAGCAGCCAAGATAGACACTCGAAGAATGAAAAACTGTTTTTT; CDR3: CASSQDRHSKNEKLFF
V: TRBV30; J: TRBJ1-1; size: -; D: -; DNA: TGTGCCTGGAGCTTACGAATGAACACTGAAGCTTTCTTT; CDR3: CAWSLRMNTEAFF
V: TRBV29-1; J: TRBJ1-1; size: -; D: TRBD1; DNA: TGCAGCGTTGGAAGTCCCGGGACAGGGGTGGGAACTGAAGCTTTCTTT; CDR3: CSVGSPGTGVGTEAFF
V: TRBV18; J: TRBJ2-1; size: -; D: TRBD1; DNA: TGTGCCAGCTCACCATGGGCGACAGGGGCCTACAATGAGCAGTTCTTC; CDR3: CASSPWATGAYNEQFF
V: TRBV9; J: TRBJ2-7; size: once; D: TRBD1; DNA: TGTGCCAGCAGCCCCCGTTCCGGGACAGGAAACTCCTACGAGCAGTACTTC; CDR3: CASSPRSGTGNSYEQYF
V: TRBV9; J: TRBJ2-3; size: -; D: TRBD2; DNA: TGTGCCAGCAGCGTAACTAGCGGGAGTTACACAGATACGCAGTATTTT; CDR3: CASSVTSGSYTDTQYF
V: TRBV27; J: TRBJ1-6; size: -; D: -; DNA: TGTGCCAGCAGTTTATCTGGCAGGGGTAATTCACCCCTCCACTTT; CDR3: CASSLSGRGNSPLHF
V: TRBV9; J: TRBJ1-3; size: -; D: -; DNA: TGTGCCAGCAGCCCACGGGGGGACGGAAACACCATATATTTT; CDR3: CASSPRGDGNTIYF
V: TRBV5-1; J: TRBJ2-7; size: -; D: -; DNA: TGCGCCAGCAGCTCAGGGGGGGGCTCCTACGAGCAGTACTTC; CDR3: CASSSGGGSYEQYF
V: TRBV12-1; J: TRBJ1-2; size: -; D: -; DNA: TGTGCCAGCAGCTTGTCGTTCCCACGGGGTAGCGGCTACACCTTC; CDR3: CASSLSFPRGSGYTF
V: TRBV9; J: TRBJ2-1; size: few; D: TRBD2; DNA: TGTGCCAGCAGCGTAGGAGGCGGGAGGGCCTGGGGTGAGCAGTTCTTC; CDR3: CASSVGGGRAWGEQFF
V: TRBV28; J: TRBJ2-2; size: -; D: -; DNA: TGTGCCAGCAGCCCGAGACTGAACACCGGGGAGCTGTTTTTT; CDR3: CASSPRLNTGELFF
V: TRBV5-1; J: TRBJ2-7; size: once; D: -; DNA: TGCGCCAGCAGCCCGGTGAAGGACTCCTACGAGCAGTACTTC; CDR3: CASSPVKDSYEQYF
V: TRBV7-8; J: TRBJ1-2; size: -; D: -; DNA: TGTGCCAGCAGCGGCGGGCTCTTACCTTTCTATGGCTACACCTTC; CDR3: CASSGGLLPFYGYTF
V: TRBV5-1; J: TRBJ2-7; size: -; D: -; DNA: TGCGCCAGCAGCTTCTCTGACGGACGAGGGAACGAGCAGTACTTC; CDR3: CASSFSDGRGNEQYF
V: TRBV20-1; J: TRBJ2-7; size: -; D: -; DNA: TGCAGTGCTCCCCTGGGGAACGAGCAGTACTTC; CDR3: CSAPLGNEQYF
V: TRBV5-1; J: TRBJ1-3; size: few; D: -; DNA: TGCGCCAGCAGCCCCGGGAGTCGAATCTCTGGAAACACCATATATTTT; CDR3: CASSPGSRISGNTIYF
V: TRBV21-1; J: TRBJ1-1; size: once; D: -; DNA: TGTGCCAGCAGCAGTCCTGGGACGGGGGACACTGAAGCTTTCTTT; CDR3: CASSSPGTGDTEAFF
V: TRBV25-1; J: TRBJ2-7; size: -; D: -; DNA: TGTGCCAGTCGAGAGGGCGCCTACGAGCAGTACTTC; CDR3: CASREGAYEQYF
V: TRBV13; J: TRBJ1-1; size: -; D: -; DNA: TGTGCCAGCAGCTTAGGCCAAGGTGAAGCTTTCTTT; CDR3: CASSLGQGEAFF